The subject of this entry is one T cell receptor beta chain. Data came from immunoSEQ multiplex PCR; TCRdb stores just in-frame clones and leaves some out. The sample has approximately 51,000 clones; 85% to 95% are singletons. The CDR3 covers 16 residues. The germline V gene has CDR1 LGHNT and CDR2 FRNRAP. The ends were cut back, 2 bases at V and 2 bases at J, with 13 bases in the middle. These data belong to a study of T cell changes during pregnancy in multiple sclerosis. This chain connects TRBV12-5 to TRBJ1-3, with D perhaps TRBD1 (5 bases). The sequencing here drew on CD4+ T cells from peripheral blood mononuclear cells, taken in the second trimester of pregnancy. The sequence derives from a female donor with multiple sclerosis, enrolled in a pregnancy study. The CDR3 sequence: CASGLIAGNTGNTIYF. The CDR3 bases are TGTGCTAGTGGTTTGATTGCAGGGAATACTGGAAACACCATATATTTT.